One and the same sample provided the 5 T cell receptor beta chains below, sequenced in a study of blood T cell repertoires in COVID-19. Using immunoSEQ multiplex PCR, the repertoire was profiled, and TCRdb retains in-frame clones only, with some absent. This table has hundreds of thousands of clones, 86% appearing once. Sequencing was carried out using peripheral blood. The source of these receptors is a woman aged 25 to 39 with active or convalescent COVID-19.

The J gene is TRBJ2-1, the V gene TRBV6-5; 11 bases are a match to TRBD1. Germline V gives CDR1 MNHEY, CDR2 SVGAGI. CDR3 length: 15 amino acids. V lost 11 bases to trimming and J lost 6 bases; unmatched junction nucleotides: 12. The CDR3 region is CALSSRDRGFNEQFF. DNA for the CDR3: TGTGCCCTGTCCAGCCGGGACAGGGGGTTCAATGAGCAGTTCTTC.

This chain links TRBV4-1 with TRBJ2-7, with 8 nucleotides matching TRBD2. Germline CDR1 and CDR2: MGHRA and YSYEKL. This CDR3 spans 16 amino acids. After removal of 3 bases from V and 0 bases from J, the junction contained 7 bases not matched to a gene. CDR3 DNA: TGCGCCAGCAGCCAGGGTAGCGGGGCGAGCTCCTACGAGCAGTACTTC. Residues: CASSQGSGASSYEQYF.

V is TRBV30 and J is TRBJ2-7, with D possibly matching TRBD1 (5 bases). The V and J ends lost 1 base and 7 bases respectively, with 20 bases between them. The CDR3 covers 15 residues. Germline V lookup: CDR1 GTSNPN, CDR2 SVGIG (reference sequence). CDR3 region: CAWSAPTATFDEQYF. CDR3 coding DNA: TGTGCCTGGAGTGCCCCGACAGCCACCTTTGATGAGCAGTACTTC.

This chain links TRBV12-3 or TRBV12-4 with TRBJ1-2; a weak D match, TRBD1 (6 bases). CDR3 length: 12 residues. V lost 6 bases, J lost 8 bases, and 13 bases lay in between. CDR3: CASSATGWGYTF. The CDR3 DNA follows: TGTGCCAGCAGCGCTACAGGGTGGGGCTACACCTTC.

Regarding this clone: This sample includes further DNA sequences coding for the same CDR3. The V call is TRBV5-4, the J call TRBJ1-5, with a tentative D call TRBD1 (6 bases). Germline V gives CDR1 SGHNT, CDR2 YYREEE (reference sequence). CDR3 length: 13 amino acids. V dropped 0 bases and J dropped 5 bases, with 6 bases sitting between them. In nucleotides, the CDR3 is TGTGCCAGCAGCTTGGACAGGGATCAGCCCCAGCATTTT. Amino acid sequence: CASSLDRDQPQHF.